This T cell receptor beta chain was obtained from a study of glioma-infiltrating T cells after dendritic cell vaccination. Study details: Treatment, given 2003 to 2012, was autologous tumor lysate-pulsed dendritic cell vaccination.

This clone was counted once. Repertoires were generated with immunoSEQ multiplex PCR, while TCRdb's copy carries only in-frame clones and drops some. This table holds just under 60,000 clones, about 86% found once. Time point described: after dendritic cell vaccination, including at tumor progression/relapse. None of the glioblastoma patients had an isocitrate dehydrogenase mutation. Germline V CDR1 and CDR2: PRHDT, FYEKMQ (reference sequence). The CDR3 runs to 18 residues. V shed 1 base and J 3 bases; nucleotides not matched to a gene: 6. This chain connects TRBV13 to TRBJ2-2; 12 bases map to TRBD1. The receptor comes from a human donor with glioblastoma. This specimen was blood, taken after dendritic cell vaccination. The CDR3 DNA reads TGTGCCAGCAGCTTAGCCGGGACAGGGGGCGCGGACACCGGGGAGCTGTTTTTT. It encodes CASSLAGTGGADTGELFF. Full variable domain (outside the CDR3, taken from reference TRBV13 and TRBJ2-2): AAGVIQSPRHLIKEKRETATLKCYPIPRHDTVYWYQQGPGQDPQFLISFYEKMQSDKGSIPDRFSAQQFSDYHSELNMSSLELGDSALYFCASSLAGTGGADTGELFFGEGSRLTVL.